The clone carrying this T cell receptor (beta chain) was observed a handful of times. Its antigen is unknown. The data stem from a study of T-cell reconstitution after alpha-beta-depleted transplantation in children. Study-level results: Some patients' high day-60 TCRbeta diversity was traced to surviving recipient T cells and thymic progenitors. There were reportedly several hundred expanded graft clones from which alpha-beta T cells came about two months after transplant.

The CDR3 consists of 12 residues. Germline V CDR1 and CDR2: SGHVS, FNYEAQ. Trimming left V 3 bases short and J 5 bases short, with 8 bases between. Unique molecular identifiers tagged the TCRbeta library. One entry per CDR3 protein, called by TCRdb with MiXCR from the PCR reads. The sample consists of more than 85,000 distinct CDR3 sequences, roughly 7.6% of them appearing once. The source of this sequence is a boy between 2 and 10 years old with acute lymphoblastic leukemia, due to receive a stem cell transplant. Material: PBMCs, obtained before TCRalphabeta/CD19-depleted stem cell transplant. The chain has TRBV7-6 and TRBJ2-7; a weak D match, TRBD1 (5 bases). Here the CDR3 reads CASSLTDNEQYF. The CDR3, as DNA: TGTGCCAGCAGCTTGACGGACAACGAGCAGTACTTC.